The rows below give T cell receptor beta chains drawn from one sample of a study of PD-L1 blockade in urothelial cancer. Libraries were prepared by immunoSEQ multiplex PCR; TCRdb keeps only in-frame clonotypes and omits some of them. Found here are some 35,000 clones, roughly four fifths of them singletons; the top ten hold roughly 18%. Sequenced here: PBMCs, sampled around atezolizumab (anti-PD-L1) treatment. Every receptor here comes from a man in his sixties with urothelial cancer. Each CDR3 is given with its conserved first and last residue. A D gene is named only where the DNA matches it firmly. Expanded clones are given a class, and other clones once, few, many or no size at all.

J gene	V gene	clone size	D gene	CDR3 protein	CDR3 DNA
TRBJ1-3	TRBV18	once	.	CASSPEGNTIYF	TGTGCCAGCTCACCGGAGGGAAACACCATATATTTT
TRBJ1-6	TRBV11-2	few	.	CASSLGGGSGSPLHF	TGTGCCAGCAGCTTAGGCGGGGGTTCGGGTTCACCCCTCCACTTT
TRBJ2-3	TRBV11-2	.	.	CASSLTSGSTDTQYF	TGTGCCAGCAGCCTTACCTCCGGGAGCACAGATACGCAGTATTTT
TRBJ2-5	TRBV6-5	.	.	CASRGDGKTQYF	TGTGCCAGCAGAGGGGATGGGAAGACCCAGTACTTC
TRBJ1-1	TRBV29-1	.	TRBD1	CSVHDRGMNTEAFF	TGCAGCGTTCATGACAGGGGCATGAACACTGAAGCTTTCTTT
TRBJ1-3	TRBV5-1	.	.	CASSLDYSGNTIYF	TGCGCCAGCAGCTTGGATTACTCTGGAAACACCATATATTTT
TRBJ2-1	TRBV5-1	.	TRBD1	CASSFGTGGTNEQFF	TGCGCCAGCAGCTTCGGGACAGGGGGCACCAATGAGCAGTTCTTC
TRBJ1-2	TRBV6-1	.	.	CASTPRGASFYGYTF	TGTGCCAGCACCCCCCGCGGGGCGTCCTTCTATGGCTACACCTTC
TRBJ2-3	TRBV6-1	.	TRBD1	CASRRDRGSTDTQYF	TGTGCCAGCAGACGGGACAGGGGGTCCACAGATACGCAGTATTTT
TRBJ1-1	TRBV28	.	TRBD1	CASTDRGYTEAFF	TGTGCCAGCACGGACAGGGGGTACACTGAAGCTTTCTTT
TRBJ2-7	TRBV7-6	few	.	CASSPRGYEQYF	TGTGCCAGCAGCCCGAGGGGGTACGAGCAGTACTTC
TRBJ2-3	TRBV9	.	.	CASSAVAISTDTQYF	TGTGCCAGCAGCGCCGTTGCGATTAGCACAGATACGCAGTATTTT
TRBJ2-7	TRBV7-8	.	TRBD1	CASSFDRVLRHEQYF	TGTGCCAGCAGCTTCGACAGGGTACTTCGGCACGAGCAGTACTTC
TRBJ2-7	TRBV4-2	.	.	CASSQVGLQDYEQYF	TGTGCCAGCAGCCAAGTGGGGCTACAGGATTACGAGCAGTACTTC
TRBJ2-3	TRBV16	.	.	CASSQFHGGPTDTQYF	TGTGCCAGCAGCCAATTTCACGGGGGGCCCACAGATACGCAGTATTTT
TRBJ2-3	TRBV7-3	few	TRBD2	CASSLFAGGSSTDTQYF	TGTGCCAGCAGCTTATTCGCGGGAGGATCTTCCACAGATACGCAGTATTTT
TRBJ1-2	TRBV2	few	.	CASSPSQVYGYTF	TGTGCCAGCAGTCCGTCACAGGTCTATGGCTACACCTTC
TRBJ1-1	TRBV6-1	once	TRBD1	CASSRQGRNTEAFF	TGTGCCAGCAGTAGACAGGGAAGGAACACTGAAGCTTTCTTT
TRBJ1-2	TRBV4-2	.	.	CASSQEGAQGGGYTF	TGTGCCAGCAGCCAAGAGGGGGCACAGGGCGGCGGCTACACCTTC
TRBJ2-7	TRBV5-5	.	TRBD1	CASSGRDRGIHEQYF	TGTGCCAGCAGCGGGCGGGACAGGGGAATCCACGAGCAGTACTTC
TRBJ2-2	TRBV9	few	TRBD1	CASSPGTVNTGELFF	TGTGCCAGCAGCCCAGGGACAGTGAACACCGGGGAGCTGTTTTTT
TRBJ2-3	TRBV2	.	TRBD2	CASIGLADASTDTQYF	TGTGCCAGCATTGGACTAGCGGATGCTAGCACAGATACGCAGTATTTT
TRBJ2-7	TRBV2	.	.	CASSPPTGYEQYF	TGTGCCAGCAGCCCCCCCACAGGGTACGAGCAGTACTTC
TRBJ2-5	TRBV5-1	.	.	CASSLLGSEETQYF	TGCGCCAGCAGCTTGCTCGGGTCCGAAGAGACCCAGTACTTC
TRBJ2-5	TRBV5-6	.	.	CASSRSIQETQYF	TGTGCCAGCAGCAGGAGTATCCAAGAGACCCAGTACTTC
TRBJ2-5	TRBV2	.	.	CASSADSQETQYF	TGTGCCAGCAGTGCCGACTCTCAAGAGACCCAGTACTTC
TRBJ1-2	TRBV28	.	.	CASSSVNYGYTF	TGTGCCAGCAGCTCAGTAAACTATGGCTACACCTTC
TRBJ1-1	TRBV4-2	.	.	CASSLQELAEAFF	TGTGCCAGCAGCCTACAGGAGTTGGCTGAAGCTTTCTTT
TRBJ2-2	TRBV5-1	.	.	CASSSRTLNTGELFF	TGCGCCAGCAGCTCCCGGACATTGAACACCGGGGAGCTGTTTTTT
TRBJ2-7	TRBV9	.	TRBD1	CASSLTGTGPYEQYF	TGTGCCAGCAGCCTAACCGGGACAGGGCCCTACGAGCAGTACTTC
TRBJ2-7	TRBV6-1	.	.	CASREGFNYEQYF	TGTGCCAGCAGGGAGGGTTTTAACTACGAGCAGTACTTC
TRBJ2-1	TRBV5-6	.	.	CASSLEAGEQFF	TGTGCCAGCAGCTTGGAGGCGGGTGAGCAGTTCTTC
TRBJ2-1	TRBV13	.	.	CASSYNEGDPYNEQFF	TGTGCCAGCAGTTACAACGAGGGGGACCCATACAATGAGCAGTTCTTC
TRBJ1-6	TRBV30	.	.	CAWSVAGPSSPLHF	TGTGCCTGGAGTGTAGCAGGGCCAAGCTCACCCCTCCACTTT
TRBJ2-7	TRBV5-1	.	TRBD2	CASSFASGGYEQYF	TGCGCCAGCAGCTTTGCTAGCGGGGGATACGAGCAGTACTTC
TRBJ2-3	TRBV14	.	TRBD2	CASSYRTSGAYLTQYF	TGTGCCAGCAGCTACCGGACTAGCGGGGCCTATCTAACGCAGTATTTT
TRBJ2-5	TRBV2	.	TRBD2	CASSGLRGSRETQYF	TGTGCCAGCAGTGGCCTGCGGGGGTCCAGGGAGACCCAGTACTTC
TRBJ2-3	TRBV20-1	.	.	CSARDRSEYF	TGCAGTGCTAGAGATCGATCGGAGTATTTT
TRBJ1-1	TRBV10-3	.	TRBD1	CAIRTGGEAFF	TGTGCCATCAGGACAGGGGGTGAAGCTTTCTTT
TRBJ2-7	TRBV7-9	.	TRBD2	CASSMGLAGVQYF	TGTGCCAGCAGCATGGGACTAGCGGGGGTGCAGTACTTC
TRBJ2-7	TRBV5-6	.	.	CASSFRSHEQYF	TGTGCCAGCAGCTTCCGTTCCCACGAGCAGTACTTC
TRBJ1-2	TRBV5-6	.	.	CASSLLRGPSGYTF	TGTGCCAGCAGCTTGTTGCGGGGCCCCAGTGGCTACACCTTC
TRBJ2-1	TRBV25-1	.	.	CASNQPGGYNEQFF	TGTGCCAGCAACCAGCCGGGCGGGTACAATGAGCAGTTCTTC
TRBJ2-1	TRBV18	.	TRBD2	CASSPLGGGAEDEQFF	TGTGCCAGCTCCCCCCTAGGCGGGGGGGCCGAAGATGAGCAGTTCTTC
TRBJ1-1	TRBV5-1	.	TRBD1	CASSSGGQTEAFF	TGCGCCAGCAGCTCAGGGGGCCAGACTGAAGCTTTCTTT
TRBJ1-3	TRBV7-9	.	.	CASSPGQGQSAGNTIYF	TGTGCCAGCAGCCCCGGACAAGGTCAATCGGCTGGAAACACCATATATTTT
TRBJ2-3	TRBV30	.	.	CAWSILGGAVLTDTQYF	TGTGCCTGGAGTATCCTAGGGGGGGCCGTTTTGACAGATACGCAGTATTTT
TRBJ2-2	TRBV4-2	.	TRBD2	CASSQSGGNTGELFF	TGTGCCAGCAGCCAGAGCGGGGGGAACACCGGGGAGCTGTTTTTT
TRBJ2-2	TRBV10-1	.	TRBD2	CASSEWFSGGLGNTGELFF	TGCGCCAGCAGTGAGTGGTTTAGCGGGGGGCTGGGGAACACCGGGGAGCTGTTTTTT
TRBJ2-1	TRBV23-1	.	TRBD2	CASSQLGLAGDNEQFF	TGCGCCAGCAGTCAACTCGGACTAGCGGGGGATAATGAGCAGTTCTTC
TRBJ2-4	TRBV2	.	TRBD1	CASSEDYSNRGRKNIQYF	TGTGCCAGCAGTGAAGACTACTCAAACAGGGGGCGCAAAAACATTCAGTACTTC
TRBJ1-1	TRBV28	.	TRBD1	CASSLPPFAGQPGAFF	TGTGCCAGCAGTCTTCCTCCATTTGCGGGACAGCCAGGGGCTTTCTTT